One T cell receptor beta chain is described in this entry. The antigen is not known. The data are from a study of cytomegalovirus exposure and HLA in healthy donors. For the study at large: Samples from HLA-typed donors yielded approximately 88 million unique TCRs in an early data release.

Primers: 60 Vbeta forward and 13 Jbeta reverse. Sequencing used immunoSEQ multiplex PCR; TCRdb keeps in-frame clones, though not all of them. Among approximately 150,000 clones, 68% were seen once, and the ten largest hold roughly 2.7%. The junction had 7 bases not matched to a gene; V was cut back by 4 bases and J by 4 bases. CDR1 is SGHNT and CDR2 is YYREEE in the germline V gene (reference sequence). The CDR3 consists of 15 residues. Study-level findings and limits: As a later analysis showed, a missense DCLRE1C variant was linked to trimming of TCR beta V- and J-genes. The majority of TCR sequences were rare, yet some public TCRs appeared in many donors.

The sequenced material came from PBMCs. This sequence joins TRBV5-4 and TRBJ2-7; the match to TRBD2 covers 11 bases. The origin of this receptor is a woman between 35 and 50 years old in good health and CMV-seropositive. In DNA form, the CDR3 reads TGTGCCAGCAGCCAGGGTGGACTAGCGGGTTACGAGCAGTACTTC. It specifies CASSQGGLAGYEQYF.